This record looks at one T cell receptor beta chain sequence and its context. Its antigen is not known. The germline gene is not matched at one end of the junction; a read error may be the cause. CDR1 and CDR2 (germline): GTSNPN, SVGIG (reference sequence). The CDR3 has 13 residues. Every donor was a healthy person donating bone marrow. The PCR employed 60 Vbeta primers together with 13 Jbeta primers. Sequencing was performed with immunoSEQ multiplex PCR; in TCRdb, only in-frame clones are kept and a portion is missing. The data contain approximately 200,000 clones, about 79% of them singletons. This specimen comes from a study of cytomegalovirus exposure and HLA in healthy donors. Study-wide findings and caveats: The study dropped some indistinguishable V segments, TRBV6-2 and TRBV6-3 among them. Rare sequences made up most TCRs, while some public TCRs were found in many donors.

The chain recombines TRBV30 with TRBJ1-2; 8 bases line up with TRBD1. Sequenced material: PBMCs. The clonotype comes from a boy younger than 10 in good health and CMV-seronegative. This CDR3 reads CAWSVQVSGQALF. CDR3 nucleotide sequence: TGTGCCTGGAGTGTACAGGTTTCGGGACAGGCCCTTTTC.